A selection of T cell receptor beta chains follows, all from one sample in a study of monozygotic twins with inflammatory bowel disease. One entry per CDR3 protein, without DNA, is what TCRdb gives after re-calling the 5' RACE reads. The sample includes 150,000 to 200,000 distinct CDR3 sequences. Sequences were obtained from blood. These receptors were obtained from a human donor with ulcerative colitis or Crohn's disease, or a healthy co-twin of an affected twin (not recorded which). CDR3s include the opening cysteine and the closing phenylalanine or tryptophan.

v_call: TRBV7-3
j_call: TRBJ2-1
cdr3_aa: CASSFGTGGEWDEQFF

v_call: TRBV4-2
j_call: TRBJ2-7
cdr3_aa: CASSPNRVEQYF

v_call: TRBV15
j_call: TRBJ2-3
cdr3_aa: CATSSPGLPSTDTQYF

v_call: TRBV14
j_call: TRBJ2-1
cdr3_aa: CASSWTGYEQFF

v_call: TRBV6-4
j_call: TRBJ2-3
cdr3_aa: CASSGGGSTDTQYF

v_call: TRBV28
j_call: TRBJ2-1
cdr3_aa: CASSVLAGDYNEQFF

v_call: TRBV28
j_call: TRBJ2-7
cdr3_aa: CASSFPGENYEQYF

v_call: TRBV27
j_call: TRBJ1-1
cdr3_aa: CASSMQIPLNTEAFF

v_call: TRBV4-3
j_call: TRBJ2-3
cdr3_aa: CASSQAGTRSDTQYF

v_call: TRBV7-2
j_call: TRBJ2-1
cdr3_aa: CASRSGGGRASNEQFF

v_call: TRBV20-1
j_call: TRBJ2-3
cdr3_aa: CSAISGTSGGNTQYF